This T cell receptor (beta chain) was identified during a study of human T cells and chemical hapten exposure. The overall study: Small pooled library volume differences chiefly drove per-sample TCR yield variation. Findings of the study overall: Large CDR3 similarity clusters arose significantly more often from expanded TCRs than from controls.

On this clonotype: Its antigen is as yet unknown.

One entry per CDR3 protein, called by TCRdb with MiXCR from the RACE reads. The sample consists of about 59,000 distinct CDR3 sequences, about 11% of them appearing once. Germline loops: CDR1 MNHEY, CDR2 SVGEGT. The length of the CDR3 is 13 residues. After removal of 8 bases from V and 5 bases from J, the junction contained 8 bases not matched to a gene. The time point: pre-sensitization, week 0. Sample treatment: therapeutic diphenylcyclopropenone sensitization with weekly scalp DPC. Alopecia patients, 18 to 70 years old and DPC-suitable, served as donors. The chain carries TRBV6-2 or TRBV6-3 and TRBJ2-7, with 8 bases matching TRBD2. This material consisted of whole blood, taken in connection with sensitization to the hapten diphenylcyclopropenone (DPC). The sequence was collected from a woman in her thirties or forties with alopecia areata. Some clones in this sample may be carry-over from other donors' samples. The DNA for the CDR3 is TGTGCCAGCCGGTGGTCGGGGGGGAACGAGCAGTACTTC. Residues: CASRWSGGNEQYF.